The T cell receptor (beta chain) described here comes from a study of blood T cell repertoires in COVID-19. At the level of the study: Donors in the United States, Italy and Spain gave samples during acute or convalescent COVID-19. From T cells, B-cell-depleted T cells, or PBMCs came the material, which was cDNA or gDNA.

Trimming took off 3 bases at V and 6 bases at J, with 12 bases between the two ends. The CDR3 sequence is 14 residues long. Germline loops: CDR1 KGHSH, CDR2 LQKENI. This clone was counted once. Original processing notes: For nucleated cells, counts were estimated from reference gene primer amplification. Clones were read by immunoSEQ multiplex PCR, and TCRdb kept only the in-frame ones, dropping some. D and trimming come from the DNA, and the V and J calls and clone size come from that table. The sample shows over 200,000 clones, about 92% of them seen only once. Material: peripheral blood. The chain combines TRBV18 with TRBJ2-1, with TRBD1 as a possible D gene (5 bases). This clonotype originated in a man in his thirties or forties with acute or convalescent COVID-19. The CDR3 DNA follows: TGTGCCAGCTCACCCCCGGCTGGGGCCAATGAGCAGTTCTTC. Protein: CASSPPAGANEQFF. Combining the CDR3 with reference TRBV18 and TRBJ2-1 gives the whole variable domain NAGVMQNPRHLVRRRGQEARLRCSPMKGHSHVYWYRQLPEEGLKFMVYLQKENIIDESGMPKERFSAEFPKEGPSILRIQQVVRGDSAAYFCASSPPAGANEQFFGPGTRLTVL.